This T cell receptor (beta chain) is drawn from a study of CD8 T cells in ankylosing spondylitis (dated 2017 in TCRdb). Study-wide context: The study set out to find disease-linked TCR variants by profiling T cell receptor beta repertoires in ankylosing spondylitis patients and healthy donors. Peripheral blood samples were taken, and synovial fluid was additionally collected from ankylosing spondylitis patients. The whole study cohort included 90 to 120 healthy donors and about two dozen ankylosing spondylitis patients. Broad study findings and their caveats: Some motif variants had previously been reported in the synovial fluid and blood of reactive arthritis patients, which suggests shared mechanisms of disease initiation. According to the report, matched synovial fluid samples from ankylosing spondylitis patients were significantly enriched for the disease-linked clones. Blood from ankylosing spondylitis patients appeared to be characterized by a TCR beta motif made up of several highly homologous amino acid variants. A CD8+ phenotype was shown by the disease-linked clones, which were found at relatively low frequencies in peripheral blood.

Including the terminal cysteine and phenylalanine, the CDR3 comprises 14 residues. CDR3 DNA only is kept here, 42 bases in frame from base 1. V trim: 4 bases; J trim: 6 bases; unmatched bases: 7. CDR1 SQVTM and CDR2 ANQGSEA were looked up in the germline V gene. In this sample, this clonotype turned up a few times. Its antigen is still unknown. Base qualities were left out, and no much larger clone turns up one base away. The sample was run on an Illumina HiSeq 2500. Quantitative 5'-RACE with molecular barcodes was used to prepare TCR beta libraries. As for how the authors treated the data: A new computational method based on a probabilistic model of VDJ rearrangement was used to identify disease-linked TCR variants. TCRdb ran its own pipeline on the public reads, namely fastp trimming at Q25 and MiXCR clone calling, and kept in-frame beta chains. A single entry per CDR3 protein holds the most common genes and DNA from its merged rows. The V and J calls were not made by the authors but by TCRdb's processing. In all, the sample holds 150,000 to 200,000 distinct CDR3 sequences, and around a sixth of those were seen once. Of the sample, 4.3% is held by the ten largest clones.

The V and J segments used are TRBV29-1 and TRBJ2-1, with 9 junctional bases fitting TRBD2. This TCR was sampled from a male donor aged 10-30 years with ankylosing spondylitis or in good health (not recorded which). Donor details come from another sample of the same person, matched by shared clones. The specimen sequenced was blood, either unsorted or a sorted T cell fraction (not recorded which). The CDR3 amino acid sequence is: CSVGSGSGSNEQFF. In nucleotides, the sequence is TGCAGCGTTGGTTCGGGTAGCGGGAGCAATGAGCAGTTCTTC.